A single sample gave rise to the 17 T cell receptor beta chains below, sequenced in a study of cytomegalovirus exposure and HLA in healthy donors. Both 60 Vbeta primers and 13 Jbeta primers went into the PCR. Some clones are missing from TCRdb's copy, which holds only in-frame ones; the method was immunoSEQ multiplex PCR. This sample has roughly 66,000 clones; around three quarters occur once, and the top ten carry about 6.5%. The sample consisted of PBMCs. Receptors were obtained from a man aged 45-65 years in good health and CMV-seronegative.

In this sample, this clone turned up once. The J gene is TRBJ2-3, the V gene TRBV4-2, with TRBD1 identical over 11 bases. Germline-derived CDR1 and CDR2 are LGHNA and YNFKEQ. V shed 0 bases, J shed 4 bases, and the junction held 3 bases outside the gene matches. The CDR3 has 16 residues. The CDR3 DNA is TGTGCCAGCAGCCAAGATAGGACAGGGGGCGCAGATACGCAGTATTTT. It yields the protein CASSQDRTGGADTQYF.

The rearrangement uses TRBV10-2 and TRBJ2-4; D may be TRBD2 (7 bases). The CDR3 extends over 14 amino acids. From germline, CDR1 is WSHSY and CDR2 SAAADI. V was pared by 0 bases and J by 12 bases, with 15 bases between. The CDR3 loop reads CASSESAGAPTQYF. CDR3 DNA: TGCGCCAGCAGTGAGTCGGCGGGGGCTCCAACTCAGTACTTC.

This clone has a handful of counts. Written as DNA, the CDR3 is TGTGCCAGCAGAACCGCTACGAACACTGAAGCTTTCTTT. Amino acids: CASRTATNTEAFF. This chain connects TRBV6-5 to TRBJ1-1; D uncertain. CDR3 size: 13 residues. The V gene lost 6 bases and the J gene lost 1 base, with 9 bases spanning the gap. CDR1 and CDR2 (germline): MNHEY, SVGAGI.

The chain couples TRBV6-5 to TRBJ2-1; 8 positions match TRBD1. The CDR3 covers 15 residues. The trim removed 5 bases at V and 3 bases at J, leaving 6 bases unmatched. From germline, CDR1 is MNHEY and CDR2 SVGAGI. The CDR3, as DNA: TGTGCCAGCAGTACCCAGGGGGCCAACTACAATGAGCAGTTCTTC. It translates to CASSTQGANYNEQFF.

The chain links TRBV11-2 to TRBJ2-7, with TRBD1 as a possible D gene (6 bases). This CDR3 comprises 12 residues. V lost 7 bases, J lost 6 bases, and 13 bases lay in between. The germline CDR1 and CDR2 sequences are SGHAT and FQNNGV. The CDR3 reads CASTRLGAEQYF. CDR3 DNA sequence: TGTGCCAGCACTAGGCTGGGGGCCGAGCAGTACTTC.

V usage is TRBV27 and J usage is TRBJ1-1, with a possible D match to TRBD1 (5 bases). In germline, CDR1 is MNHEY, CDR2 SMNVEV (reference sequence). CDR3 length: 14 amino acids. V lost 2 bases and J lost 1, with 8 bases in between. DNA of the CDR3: TGTGCCAGCAGTTTACAGGGTTGGAACACTGAAGCTTTCTTT. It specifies CASSLQGWNTEAFF.

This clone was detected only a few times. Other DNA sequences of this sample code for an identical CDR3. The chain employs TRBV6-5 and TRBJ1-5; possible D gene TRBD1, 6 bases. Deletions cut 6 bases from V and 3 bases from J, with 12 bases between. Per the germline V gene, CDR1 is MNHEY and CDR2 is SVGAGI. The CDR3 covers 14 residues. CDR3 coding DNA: TGTGCCAGCAGACGAACAGGGAACAATCAGCCCCAGCATTTT. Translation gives CASRRTGNNQPQHF.

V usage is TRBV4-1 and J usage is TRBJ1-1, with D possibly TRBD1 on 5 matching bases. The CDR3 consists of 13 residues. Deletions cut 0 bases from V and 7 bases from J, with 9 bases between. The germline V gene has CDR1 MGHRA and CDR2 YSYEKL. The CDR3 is CASSQDRVLEAFF. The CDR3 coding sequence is TGCGCCAGCAGCCAAGACAGGGTGCTTGAAGCTTTCTTT.

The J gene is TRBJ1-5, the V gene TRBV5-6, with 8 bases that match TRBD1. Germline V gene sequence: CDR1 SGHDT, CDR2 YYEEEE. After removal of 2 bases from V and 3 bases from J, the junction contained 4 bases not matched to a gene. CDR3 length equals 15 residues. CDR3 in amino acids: CASSFRTGLNQPQHF. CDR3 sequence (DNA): TGTGCCAGCAGCTTTAGGACAGGGCTCAATCAGCCCCAGCATTTT.

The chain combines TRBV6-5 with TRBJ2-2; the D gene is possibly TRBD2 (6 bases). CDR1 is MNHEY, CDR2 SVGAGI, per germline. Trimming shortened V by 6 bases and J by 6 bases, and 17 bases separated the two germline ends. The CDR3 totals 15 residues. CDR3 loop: CASSPNGGAPGELFF. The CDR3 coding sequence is TGTGCCAGCAGCCCTAACGGAGGGGCGCCCGGGGAGCTGTTTTTT.

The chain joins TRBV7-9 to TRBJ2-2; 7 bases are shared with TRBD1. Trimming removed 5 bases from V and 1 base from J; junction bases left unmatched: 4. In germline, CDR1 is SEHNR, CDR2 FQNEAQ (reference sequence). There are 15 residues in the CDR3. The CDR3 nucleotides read TGTGCCAGCAGCCTTGGGACAGTGAACACCGGGGAGCTGTTTTTT. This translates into CASSLGTVNTGELFF.

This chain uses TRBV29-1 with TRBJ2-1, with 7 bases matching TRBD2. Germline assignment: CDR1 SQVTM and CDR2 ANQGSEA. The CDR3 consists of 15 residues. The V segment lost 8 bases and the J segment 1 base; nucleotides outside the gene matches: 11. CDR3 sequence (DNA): TGCAGCCTACAAAGGCGGGGGAGGTCCTACAATGAGCAGTTCTTC. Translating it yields CSLQRRGRSYNEQFF.

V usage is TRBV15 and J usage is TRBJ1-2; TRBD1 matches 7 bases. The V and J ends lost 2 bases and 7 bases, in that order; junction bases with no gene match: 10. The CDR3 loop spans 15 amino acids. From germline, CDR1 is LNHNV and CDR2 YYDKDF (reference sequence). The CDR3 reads CATSRPGGLNSGYTF. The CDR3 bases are TGTGCCACCAGCAGACCAGGGGGATTGAATAGTGGCTACACCTTC.

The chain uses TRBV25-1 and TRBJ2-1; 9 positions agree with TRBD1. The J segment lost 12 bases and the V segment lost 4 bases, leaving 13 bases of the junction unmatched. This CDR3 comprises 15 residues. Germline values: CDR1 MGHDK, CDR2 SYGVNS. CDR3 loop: CASSAQAGTGFRQFF. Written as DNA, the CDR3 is TGTGCCAGCAGTGCACAAGCCGGGACAGGGTTTAGGCAGTTCTTC. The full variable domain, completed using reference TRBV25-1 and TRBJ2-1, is EADIYQTPRYLVIGTGKKITLECSQTMGHDKMYWYQQDPGMELHLIHYSYGVNSTEKGDLSSESTVSRIRTEHFPLTLESARPSHTSQYLCASSAQAGTGFRQFFGPGTRLTVL.

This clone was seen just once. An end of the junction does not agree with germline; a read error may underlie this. The CDR3 sequence is CAWRDMTGYGYTF. DNA of the CDR3: TGTGCCTGGAGGGATATGACAGGTTATGGCTATACCTTC. The rearrangement links TRBV30 to TRBJ1-2; possibly TRBD1 for D (6 bases). Germline lookup yields CDR1 GTSNPN and CDR2 SVGIG (reference sequence). CDR3 length: 13 residues.

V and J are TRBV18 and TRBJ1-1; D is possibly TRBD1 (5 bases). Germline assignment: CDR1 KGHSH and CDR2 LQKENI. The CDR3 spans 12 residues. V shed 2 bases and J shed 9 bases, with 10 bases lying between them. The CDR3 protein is CASSPMGQQAFF. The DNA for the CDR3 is TGTGCCAGCTCACCAATGGGGCAGCAAGCTTTCTTT.

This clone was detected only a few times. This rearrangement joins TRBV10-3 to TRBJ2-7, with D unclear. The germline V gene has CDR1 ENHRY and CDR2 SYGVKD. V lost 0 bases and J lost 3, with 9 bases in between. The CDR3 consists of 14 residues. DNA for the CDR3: TGTGCCATCAGTGAGTCTGGGCAGAACTACGAGCAGTACTTC. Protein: CAISESGQNYEQYF.